The next 22 T cell receptor beta chains were all read from a single sample in a study of T cells in Graves' hyperthyroidism and ophthalmopathy. The TCR beta CDR3 regions underwent amplification using RNA transcripts as the source. RT-PCR in the first round (using the HTBI primer set) targeted the TCR CDR3. Using its own MiXCR run on the multiplex PCR reads, TCRdb lists one record per CDR3 protein. The sample holds approximately 640,000 distinct CDR3 sequences, roughly 46% seen once. Sequencing was done on a sample of peripheral blood or thyroid tissue (not recorded which). The receptors were gathered from an adult man with Graves' disease, either hyperthyroidism or ophthalmopathy (not recorded which).

The V gene is TRBV2, the J gene TRBJ1-5; 10 nucleotides match TRBD1. Trimming at V came to 4 bases and at J to 3 bases, leaving 6 bases not matched to a gene. The CDR3 is made up of 16 amino acids. Per germline, CDR1 SNHLY and CDR2 FYNNEI. CDR3 in amino acids: CASSASTGGINQPQHF. In DNA, the CDR3 is TGTGCCAGCAGTGCTTCGACAGGGGGCATCAATCAGCCCCAGCATTTT.

This chain connects TRBV7-9 to TRBJ1-1; D uncertain. This CDR3 has 15 amino acids. Trimming took off 2 bases at V and 0 bases at J, with 10 bases between the two ends. CDR1 is SEHNR, CDR2 FQNEAQ, per germline (reference sequence). The CDR3 here is CASSLSRGLNTEAFF. DNA for the CDR3: TGTGCCAGCAGCTTATCGCGGGGATTGAACACTGAAGCTTTCTTT.

About this clonotype itself: Since the CDR3 does not end with the conserved phenylalanine or tryptophan, this likely comes from a read error. V usage is TRBV9 and J usage is TRBJ1-2, with 8 bases fitting TRBD1. The CDR3 totals 15 residues. Looked up from germline, CDR1 is SGDLS and CDR2 is YYNGEE. After removal of 5 bases from V and 8 bases from J, the junction contained 14 bases not matched to a gene. The CDR3: CASRRPGGDLGGYTY. CDR3 DNA: TGTGCCAGCAGACGTCCAGGGGGCGACTTGGGCGGCTACACCTAC.

Only one count was recorded for this clonotype. Being one base from a much bigger clone, this may be a read error. The genes are TRBV10-2 and TRBJ1-2; the D gene is possibly TRBD1 (6 bases). Germline loops: CDR1 WSHSY, CDR2 SAAADI. The CDR3 spans 14 residues. The CDR3 here is CASSEAGEGYGYTF. The CDR3 DNA follows: TGTGCCAGCAGTGAGGCAGGGGAAGGCTATGGCTACACCTTC.

This clonotype was detected once. The V gene is TRBV10-3, the J gene TRBJ1-5; D unclear. The germline V gene encodes CDR1 ENHRY and CDR2 SYGVKD. The CDR3 consists of 16 residues. Trimming removed 0 bases from V and 7 bases from J, with 16 bases in between. The CDR3 bases are TGTGCCATCAGTGAGTCGCAACTAGCAGGCGAGCAGCCCCAGCATTTT. Translation: CAISESQLAGEQPQHF.

Comment on this clonotype: The conserved phenylalanine or tryptophan normally closing the CDR3 is absent here, so this likely arose from a read error. The V gene is TRBV7-2, the J gene TRBJ1-1; D is possibly TRBD1 (5 bases). Germline CDR1 SGHTA, CDR2 FQGNSA. CDR3 length equals 14 residues. Between the trimmed V and J ends, which lost 5 bases and 4 bases, there was a span of 14 bases. CDR3 bases: TGTGCCAGCAGCCACGGGACGTCGGGCACTGAAGCTTTCCTT. Translated: CASSHGTSGTEAFL.

This clonotype was seen more than once but under ten times. V and J are TRBV12-3 or TRBV12-4 and TRBJ1-2; 7 bases map to TRBD1. Germline trimming cut 6 bases from V and 1 base from J; bases unmatched to any gene: 8. The CDR3 extends over 15 amino acids. CDR3 protein: CASRAYRGDNYGYTF. CDR3 DNA sequence: TGTGCCAGCAGGGCTTACAGGGGCGATAACTATGGCTACACCTTC.

About this clonotype: This could be a read error, since a much larger clone is one nucleotide away. The chain joins TRBV10-2 to TRBJ2-7; the D is unclear. The J call is doubtful: the DNA matches TRBJ2-1 better. CDR1 is WSHSY and CDR2 is SAAADI in the germline V gene. CDR3 length: 14 residues. The CDR3 sequence is CASSEDGISYEQFF. CDR3 nucleotide sequence: TGCGCCAGCAGTGAAGATGGTATTTCCTACGAGCAGTTCTTC.

This clonotype has ten or more counts. The rearrangement uses TRBV15 and TRBJ2-7, with D uncertain. The CDR3 is made up of 14 amino acids. Germline loops: CDR1 LNHNV, CDR2 YYDKDF (reference sequence). V lost 1 base, J lost 2 bases, and 9 bases lay in between. CDR3 coding DNA: TGTGCCACCAGCAGAGGGGAAGCAGCCTACGAGCAGTACTTC. Encoded protein: CATSRGEAAYEQYF.

This clonotype was counted only a few times. The chain uses TRBV7-9 and TRBJ2-2; TRBD1 aligns across 10 bases. The CDR3 runs 17 residues. Germline trimming cut 5 bases from V and 2 bases from J; bases unmatched to any gene: 8. The germline V gene has CDR1 SEHNR and CDR2 FQNEAQ (reference sequence). In DNA, the CDR3 is TGTGCCAGCAGCGGAAATCGACAGGGGGCAAACACCGGGGAGCTGTTTTTT. Amino acid sequence: CASSGNRQGANTGELFF.

Concerning this clonotype itself: A read error may account for a junction end that differs from germline. The genes are TRBV20-1 and TRBJ1-2; 8 nucleotides match TRBD1. Germline V CDR1 and CDR2: DFQATT, SNEGSKA (reference sequence). The CDR3 contains 14 residues. CDR3 protein: CSTRVTGTGYGYTF. DNA for the CDR3: TGCAGTACTAGAGTAACCGGGACAGGCTATGGCTACACCTTC.

The sample holds one count of this clonotype. This chain uses TRBV2 with TRBJ1-2; 11 positions agree with TRBD1. The CDR3 has 14 residues. V shed 4 bases and J 7 bases; nucleotides not matched to a gene: 5. Germline V CDR1 and CDR2: SNHLY, FYNNEI. CDR3 sequence (DNA): TGTGCCAGCAGTGTGCGGACAGGGGGCGGTGGCTACACCTTC. Encoded protein: CASSVRTGGGGYTF.

This clonotype was counted at least ten times. J is TRBJ1-2 and V is TRBV5-5; 8 bases are a match to TRBD1. CDR3 length equals 13 residues. V lost 3 bases to trimming and J lost 2 bases; unmatched junction nucleotides: 0. The germline gives CDR1 SGHKS, CDR2 YYEKEE (reference sequence). CDR3 sequence: CASSWTGNYGYTF. The CDR3 DNA sequence: TGTGCCAGCAGCTGGACAGGGAACTATGGCTACACCTTC.

This clonotype was seen many times. The chain is built from TRBV12-3 or TRBV12-4 and TRBJ1-1; 7 bases fit TRBD1. The CDR3 is 13 amino acids. The V and J ends lost 1 base and 6 bases, in that order; junction bases with no gene match: 2. In nucleotides, the CDR3 is TGTGCCAGCAGTTTAGATCAGGGGGCTGAAGCTTTCTTT. It is translated as CASSLDQGAEAFF.

Concerning this clonotype: This may come from a read error, since a much larger clone is one base off. V and J are TRBV2 and TRBJ1-6; D ambiguous. Germline assignment: CDR1 SNHLY and CDR2 FYNNEI. There are 17 residues in the CDR3. V was pared by 5 bases and J by 0 bases, with 14 bases between. The CDR3 protein is CASSSEDMGSYNSPLHF. In DNA form, the CDR3 reads TGTGCCAGCAGTAGTGAGGATATGGGCTCCTATAATTCACCCCTCCACTTT.

A remark on this clonotype: Given a much more abundant clone one base away, this may be a read error. This chain joins TRBV29-1 and TRBJ1-1; tentatively, D is TRBD1 (5 bases). The CDR3 has 11 amino acids. Trimming took 8 bases from V and 4 from J, leaving 11 bases between them. In germline, CDR1 is SQVTM, CDR2 ANQGSEA. CDR3 loop: CSIAGPTEAFF. CDR3 in DNA: TGCAGCATTGCGGGGCCCACTGAAGCTTTCTTT.

This clonotype was detected once. This chain joins TRBV20-1 and TRBJ2-7; no clear D gene. Germline-derived CDR1 and CDR2 are DFQATT and SNEGSKA (reference sequence). V dropped 0 bases and J dropped 6 bases, with 15 bases sitting between them. The CDR3 has 14 amino acids. The CDR3 DNA is TGCAGTGCTAGAGATCCCGCGCAGGTGGCCGAGCAGTACTTC. It specifies CSARDPAQVAEQYF.

This clonotype was observed a few times. The gene calls are TRBV4-2 and TRBJ1-1; D remains unclear. Germline-derived CDR1 and CDR2 are LGHNA and YNFKEQ. V was trimmed by 7 bases and J by 0 bases, leaving 9 bases between them. This CDR3 region has 13 residues. The DNA of the CDR3 is TGTGCCAGCATGGGAGGAATGAACACTGAAGCTTTCTTT. This gives the protein CASMGGMNTEAFF.

The table lists this clonotype with many counts. The chain links TRBV5-1 to TRBJ1-1; tentatively, D is TRBD1 (6 bases). The germline CDR1 and CDR2 sequences are SGHRS and YFSETQ. CDR3 length: 14 residues. V was pared by 4 bases and J by 5 bases, with 15 bases between. CDR3 region: CASSPPGARTEAFF. CDR3 nucleotide sequence: TGCGCCAGCAGCCCCCCAGGGGCGAGGACTGAAGCTTTCTTT.

This clonotype was observed a handful of times. This chain joins TRBV7-9 and TRBJ2-5, with TRBD2 identical over 7 bases. The V gene's germline CDR1 is SEHNR and CDR2 FQNEAQ (reference sequence). The CDR3 has 15 amino acids. With V trimmed by 2 bases and J by 0 bases, 3 bases remained unmatched. The CDR3 protein is CASSLLRGDQETQYF. As DNA, the CDR3 is TGTGCCAGCAGCTTATTACGGGGGGACCAAGAGACCCAGTACTTC.

This clonotype was counted many times. The CDR3 DNA follows: TGCAGCGTTGAAGACCGGCATGGCTACACCTTC. Protein: CSVEDRHGYTF. The chain uses TRBV29-1 and TRBJ1-2; no reliable D call. This CDR3 comprises 11 residues. The V and J ends lost 0 bases and 6 bases respectively, with 5 bases between them. CDR1 and CDR2 from the germline V gene are SQVTM and ANQGSEA. The variable domain in full, completed from reference TRBV29-1 and TRBJ1-2, reads SAVISQKPSRDICQRGTSLTIQCQVDSQVTMMFWYRQQPGQSLTLIATANQGSEATYESGFVIDKFPISRPNLTFSTLTVSNMSPEDSSIYLCSVEDRHGYTFGSGTRLTVV.

The chain has TRBV7-2 and TRBJ2-5; no reliable D call. The V end was cut by 2 bases, the J end by 2 bases, with 12 bases between. The CDR3 loop spans 15 amino acids. CDR1 and CDR2 (germline): SGHTA, FQGNSA. The CDR3 reads CASSLFPGWQETQYF. As DNA, the CDR3 is TGTGCCAGCAGCTTATTCCCTGGGTGGCAAGAGACCCAGTACTTC.